Sequencing of this TCR beta chain was carried out in a study of T cells after posttransplantation cyclophosphamide. Study-wide results and caveats: TRB clonality was highly associated with recipient CMV seropositivity and reactivation. Donor-recipient repertoire similarity was low at 1-2 months, rising over year one.

On this clone itself: Its antigen is currently unknown.

Profiling relied on immunoSEQ multiplex PCR, and the TCRdb table lists in-frame clones only, not all of them. The sample includes tens of thousands of clones, roughly 88% of them seen just once. Germline loops: CDR1 SGDLS, CDR2 YYNGEE. Trimming pared 3 bases from V and 6 bases from J, leaving 10 bases between. The CDR3 consists of 13 residues. The sequence was collected from a man in his fifties or sixties. Material for sequencing was PBMCs. This rearrangement joins TRBV9 to TRBJ2-1; tentative D call: TRBD2 (6 bases). CDR3 sequence (DNA): TGTGCCAGCAGCGCGGGACTCGTCAATGAGCAGTTCTTC. This codes for CASSAGLVNEQFF.